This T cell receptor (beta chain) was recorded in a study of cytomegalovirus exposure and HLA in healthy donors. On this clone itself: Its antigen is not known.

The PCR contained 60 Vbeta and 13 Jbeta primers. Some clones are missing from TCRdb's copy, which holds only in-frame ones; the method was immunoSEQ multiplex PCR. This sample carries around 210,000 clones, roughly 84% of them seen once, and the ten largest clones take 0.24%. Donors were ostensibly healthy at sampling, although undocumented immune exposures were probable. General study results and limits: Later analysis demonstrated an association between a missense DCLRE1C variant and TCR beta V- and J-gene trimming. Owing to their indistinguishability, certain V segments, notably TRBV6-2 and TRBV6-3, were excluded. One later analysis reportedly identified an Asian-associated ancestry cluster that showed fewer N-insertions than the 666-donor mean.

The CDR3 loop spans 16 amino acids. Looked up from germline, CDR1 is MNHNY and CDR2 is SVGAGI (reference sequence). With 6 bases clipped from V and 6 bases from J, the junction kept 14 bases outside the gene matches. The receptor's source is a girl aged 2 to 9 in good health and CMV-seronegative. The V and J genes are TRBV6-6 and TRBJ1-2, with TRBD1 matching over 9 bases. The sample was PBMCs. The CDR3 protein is CASRPDPGQGGHGYTF. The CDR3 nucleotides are TGTGCCAGCAGACCCGACCCGGGACAGGGAGGTCATGGCTACACCTTC.